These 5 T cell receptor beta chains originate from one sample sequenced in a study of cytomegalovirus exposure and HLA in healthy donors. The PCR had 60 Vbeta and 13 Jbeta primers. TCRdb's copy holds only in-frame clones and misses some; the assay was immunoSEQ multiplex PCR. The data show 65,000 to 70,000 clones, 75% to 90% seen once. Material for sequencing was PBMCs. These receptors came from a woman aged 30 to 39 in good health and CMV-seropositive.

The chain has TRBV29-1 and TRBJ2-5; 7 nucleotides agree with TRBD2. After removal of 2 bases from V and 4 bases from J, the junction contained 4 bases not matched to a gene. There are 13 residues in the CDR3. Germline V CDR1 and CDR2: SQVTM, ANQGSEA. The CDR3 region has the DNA TGCAGCGTTGAAATCTTAGCGGGAGAGACCCAGTACTTC. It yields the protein CSVEILAGETQYF.

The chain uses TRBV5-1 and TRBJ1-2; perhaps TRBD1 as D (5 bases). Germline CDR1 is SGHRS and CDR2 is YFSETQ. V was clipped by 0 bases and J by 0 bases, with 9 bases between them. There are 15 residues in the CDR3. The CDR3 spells CASSLGRGANYGYTF. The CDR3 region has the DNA TGCGCCAGCAGCTTGGGGAGGGGAGCTAACTATGGCTACACCTTC.

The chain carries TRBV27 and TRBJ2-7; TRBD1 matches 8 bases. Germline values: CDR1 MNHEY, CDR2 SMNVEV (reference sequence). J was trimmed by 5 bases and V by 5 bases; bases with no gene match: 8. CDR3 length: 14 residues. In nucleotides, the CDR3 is TGTGCCAGCAGTAGTTGGGACAGGCATAACGAGCAGTACTTC. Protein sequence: CASSSWDRHNEQYF.

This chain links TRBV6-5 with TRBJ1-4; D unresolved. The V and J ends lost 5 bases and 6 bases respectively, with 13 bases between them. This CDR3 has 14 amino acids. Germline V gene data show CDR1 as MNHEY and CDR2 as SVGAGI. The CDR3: CASSQRVPHEKLFF. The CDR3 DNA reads TGTGCCAGCAGTCAGAGGGTACCCCATGAAAAACTGTTTTTT.

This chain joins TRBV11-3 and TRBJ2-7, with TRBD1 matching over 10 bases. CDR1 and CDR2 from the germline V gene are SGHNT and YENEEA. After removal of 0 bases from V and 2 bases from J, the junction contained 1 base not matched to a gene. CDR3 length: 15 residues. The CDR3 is CASSLDGTGAYEQYF. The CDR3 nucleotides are TGTGCCAGCAGCTTAGATGGGACAGGGGCCTACGAGCAGTACTTC. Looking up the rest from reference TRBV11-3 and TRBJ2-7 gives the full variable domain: EAGVVQSPRYKIIEKKQPVAFWCNPISGHNTLYWYLQNLGQGPELLIRYENEEAVDDSQLPKDRFSAERLKGVDSTLKIQPAELGDSAVYLCASSLDGTGAYEQYFGPGTRLTVT.